The rows below give T cell receptor beta chains drawn from one sample of a study of cytomegalovirus exposure and HLA in healthy donors. The data were produced by immunoSEQ multiplex PCR, yet TCRdb's version contains in-frame clones alone and is incomplete. Among 300,000 or so clones, around 90% were seen once, and the ten largest hold around 0.96%. The sequenced sample was PBMCs. The source is a young man in good health and CMV-seronegative. Both conserved end residues are part of each CDR3. A D gene is named only where the DNA matches it firmly. Rows give clone size only sometimes, using once, few, many, or a class for an expanded clone.

V	D	J	size	DNA	CDR3
TRBV5-6	TRBD1	TRBJ2-1	NA	TGTGCCAGCAGCAACGGGACAGCCGGACTGCAGTTCTTC	CASSNGTAGLQFF
TRBV9	NA	TRBJ1-4	NA	TGTGCCAGCAGCGATCCGGACAGCAAAAAACTGTTTTTT	CASSDPDSKKLFF
TRBV7-8	TRBD1	TRBJ2-7	NA	TGTGCCAGCAGCTTAGCAAGGACAGGGGTTTACGAGCAGTACTTC	CASSLARTGVYEQYF
TRBV7-8	TRBD1	TRBJ1-3	NA	TGTGCCAGCACCCGAGCTCAGGGGGCGGTAGGAAACACCATATATTTT	CASTRAQGAVGNTIYF
TRBV29-1	TRBD2	TRBJ2-1	NA	TGCAGCCTTGGGCTGGGACTAGCGGGGGGGGCCAGCTCCTACAATGAGCAGTTCTTC	CSLGLGLAGGASSYNEQFF
TRBV19	TRBD1	TRBJ1-6	few	TGTGCCAGTAGTCTCCGGGACAGGGGTGGTTCACCCCTCCACTTT	CASSLRDRGGSPLHF
TRBV10-2	NA	TRBJ1-1	few	TGCGCCAGCAACCGAGTCCAGGCCCCTGAAGCTTTCTTT	CASNRVQAPEAFF
TRBV5-5	NA	TRBJ2-5	NA	TGTGCCAGCACCCTGTTGGAGACCCAGTACTTC	CASTLLETQYF
TRBV29-1	TRBD1	TRBJ1-2	NA	TGCAGCGCCTTTACGGACAGGGGGCGGGTTGGCTACACCTTC	CSAFTDRGRVGYTF
TRBV7-9	NA	TRBJ1-5	once	TGTGCCAGCAGCTTATCAGGGAATAGCAATCAGCCCCAGCATTTT	CASSLSGNSNQPQHF
TRBV6-5	TRBD1	TRBJ1-1	NA	TGTGCCAGCAGCCAAGACAGGGTTCCGAACACTGAAGCTTTCTTT	CASSQDRVPNTEAFF
TRBV27	NA	TRBJ2-7	NA	TGTGCCAGCAGTTTATTTCGTGGGAGCTCCTACGAGCAGTACTTC	CASSLFRGSSYEQYF
TRBV19	NA	TRBJ1-2	NA	TGTGCCAGTAGTCAATCAATGCAGGGGTTCTATGGCTACACCTTC	CASSQSMQGFYGYTF
TRBV18	TRBD2	TRBJ2-1	NA	TGTGCCAGCTCACCCCGACTAGCGGGGGCCGGGAATGAGCAGTTCTTC	CASSPRLAGAGNEQFF
TRBV6-4	NA	TRBJ1-2	NA	TGTGCCAGCAGTGCGGACGACAGGCTAGGGTATGGCTACACCTTC	CASSADDRLGYGYTF
TRBV6-4	NA	TRBJ2-6	NA	TGTGCCAGCAGAAATACTGGGGCCAACGTCCTGACTTTC	CASRNTGANVLTF
TRBV9	TRBD1	TRBJ2-5	NA	TGTGCCAGCAGCGTACCAGGACAGGGAGAGACCCAGTACTTC	CASSVPGQGETQYF
TRBV30	NA	TRBJ1-1	few	TGTGCCTTTACCGGGACAGAAGCTTTCTTT	CAFTGTEAFF
TRBV6-1	NA	TRBJ1-2	NA	TGTGCCAGCAGTGACCTATTTGGTGGCTACACCTTC	CASSDLFGGYTF
TRBV9	NA	TRBJ2-3	NA	TGTGCCAGCAGCGTAGCGGGGACTAGCACAGATACGCAGTATTTT	CASSVAGTSTDTQYF
TRBV6-6	NA	TRBJ1-4	NA	TGTGCCAGCACAAGGTCGACAGATAATAATGAAAAACTGTTTTTT	CASTRSTDNNEKLFF
TRBV6-4	NA	TRBJ2-1	once	TGTGCCAGCAGTGTAATCAGCGGACCCAACAATGAGCAGTTCTTC	CASSVISGPNNEQFF
TRBV9	TRBD1	TRBJ2-7	NA	TGTGCCAGCAGCGAGGGACAGGGGTCCTACGAGCAGTACTTC	CASSEGQGSYEQYF
TRBV10-1	TRBD2	TRBJ2-1	few	TGCGCCAGCAGTGACCTAGCGGGGGGCAATGAGCAGTTCTTC	CASSDLAGGNEQFF
TRBV7-2	TRBD1	TRBJ2-3	NA	TGTGCCAGCAGCACCAAAACCGGGACAGGCGCAGATACGCAGTATTTT	CASSTKTGTGADTQYF
TRBV29-1	TRBD1	TRBJ1-1	NA	TGCAGCGTTGCCGGGACAGTGAACACTGAAGCTTTCTTT	CSVAGTVNTEAFF
TRBV4-3	TRBD1	TRBJ2-3	NA	TGCGCCAGCAGCCAAGATCGACAGGGTACAGATACGCAGTATTTT	CASSQDRQGTDTQYF
TRBV5-6	TRBD2	TRBJ2-3	NA	TGTGCCAGCAGCATAGGACTAGCGGGGGGCGCAGATACGCAGTATTTT	CASSIGLAGGADTQYF
TRBV19	TRBD2	TRBJ2-1	NA	TGTGCCAGTAGCGGGGGGTATCACAATGAGCAGTTCTTC	CASSGGYHNEQFF
TRBV29-1	TRBD1	TRBJ2-3	NA	TGCAGCGTTGGACAGGGTGGTAGCACAGATACGCAGTATTTT	CSVGQGGSTDTQYF
TRBV27	NA	TRBJ1-5	NA	TGTGCCAGCAGGGGGACACGGAATAGCAATCAGCCCCAGCATTTT	CASRGTRNSNQPQHF
TRBV7-2	TRBD1	TRBJ1-1	NA	TGTGCCAGCAGCGTTAGGACAGGGGTAAACACTGAAGCTTTCTTT	CASSVRTGVNTEAFF
TRBV5-4	TRBD1	TRBJ1-5	NA	TGTGCCAGCAGCTCACAGGGGGCTAGCAATCAGCCCCAGCATTTT	CASSSQGASNQPQHF
TRBV5-5	NA	TRBJ1-6	few	TGTGCCAGCGGGAGTGCGCTCGGGGATTCACCCCTCCACTTT	CASGSALGDSPLHF
TRBV5-1	NA	TRBJ2-7	NA	TGCGCCAGCAGCTCCCAACAAGGGAGTTGGTACGAGCAGTACTTC	CASSSQQGSWYEQYF
TRBV7-9	TRBD1	TRBJ2-7	NA	TGTGCCAGCAGCTACCGGACAGGAGAATCCTACGAGCAGTACTTC	CASSYRTGESYEQYF
TRBV2	TRBD1	TRBJ1-1	NA	TGTGCCAGCAGAAGGACAGGTAGTAGAGACACTGAAGCTTTCTTT	CASRRTGSRDTEAFF
TRBV4-1	TRBD1	TRBJ2-7	NA	TGCGCCAGCAGCATCCGAGACAGGGACTCCTACGAGCAGTACTTC	CASSIRDRDSYEQYF
TRBV10-3	NA	TRBJ1-1	NA	TGTGCCATCTCCAGACAGCAGAACACTGAAGCTTTCTTT	CAISRQQNTEAFF
TRBV5-6	TRBD1	TRBJ1-5	NA	TGTGCCAGCAGCTTGGACAGGGGGCTGCCTAATCAGCCCCAGCATTTT	CASSLDRGLPNQPQHF
TRBV5-1	NA	TRBJ1-2	NA	TGCGCCAGCAGCTTGGATCTAGGTTCTGGTGGCTACACCTTC	CASSLDLGSGGYTF
TRBV5-6	NA	TRBJ2-7	NA	TGTGCCAGCAGCTGGCAGGTTTGGGCAGGGTCCTACGAGCAGTACTTC	CASSWQVWAGSYEQYF
TRBV5-1	NA	TRBJ2-7	NA	TGCGCCAGCAGCTCCTCTTTGGAGCAGTACTTC	CASSSSLEQYF
TRBV5-6	TRBD1	TRBJ1-1	NA	TGTGCCAGCAGCTTCGGACAGGGATACACTGAAGCTTTCTTT	CASSFGQGYTEAFF
TRBV19	TRBD1	TRBJ2-2	NA	TGTGCCAGTTCTGACAGGGGCGGCACCGGGGAGCTGTTTTTT	CASSDRGGTGELFF
TRBV5-5	TRBD1	TRBJ1-2	NA	TGTGCCAGCAGCCCCGACAGGGACACTAACTATGGCTACACCTTC	CASSPDRDTNYGYTF
TRBV2	TRBD1	TRBJ1-5	NA	TGTGCCAGCAGTGTTCAGGGGGCAGGCAATCAGCCCCAGCATTTT	CASSVQGAGNQPQHF
TRBV4-1	TRBD2	TRBJ2-3	NA	TGCGCCAGCAGCCAAGGTAGTAGCGGGGGGGCGGGAGGCACAGATACGCAGTATTTT	CASSQGSSGGAGGTDTQYF
TRBV10-1	TRBD1	TRBJ2-1	NA	TGCGCCAGCTCGACAGGGAGCTCCTACAATGAGCAGTTCTTC	CASSTGSSYNEQFF
TRBV6-1	NA	TRBJ1-5	NA	TGTGCCAGCAGTGCTATGCCAGGGAATAGCAATCAGCCCCAGCATTTT	CASSAMPGNSNQPQHF